This T cell receptor (beta chain) was identified during a study of blood T cell repertoires in COVID-19. Original data processing: Counts of nucleated cells, estimated from reference gene primer amplification, were obtained. Sequencing was performed with immunoSEQ multiplex PCR; in TCRdb, only in-frame clones are kept and a portion is missing. V and J calls and clone size are given by that table; D and trimming were obtained from the DNA. This table has 95,000 or so clones, 60% to 85% appearing once. The V end was cut by 2 bases, the J end by 8 bases, with 13 bases between. The CDR3 is 13 amino acids. From germline, CDR1 is SGDLS and CDR2 YYNGEE.

The chain employs TRBV9 and TRBJ1-2; D gene uncertain. The TCR sequence derives from a woman older than 75 with active or convalescent COVID-19. The sequencing sample was made of peripheral blood. CDR3 region: CASSVSTGLGYTF. CDR3 bases: TGTGCCAGCAGCGTCTCCACGGGGTTAGGCTACACCTTC.